Listed below are T cell receptor beta chains from one sample, sequenced in a study of vaccination and CD4 T cells after COVID-19. Antigens of these TCRs are unknown. One entry per CDR3 protein results from TCRdb running MiXCR on the PCR reads. The sample has about 12,000 distinct CDR3 sequences; approximately 60% are singletons. Material for sequencing was CD4+ T cells from blood, cultured in vitro. These receptors all stem from a human donor who had recovered from COVID-19. Both conserved end residues are part of each CDR3. The D gene is left open where the match is weak. Size is stated for part of the rows, as once, few or many counts, or as a class when the clone is expanded.

CDR3,DNA,V,D,length,size,J
CASSDRVTGELFF,TGTGCCAGCAGCGACAGGGTCACCGGGGAGCTGTTTTTT,TRBV7-3,TRBD1,13,-,TRBJ2-2
CSARGQPNTEAFF,TGCAGTGCTAGAGGCCAGCCGAACACTGAAGCTTTCTTT,TRBV20-1,-,13,few,TRBJ1-1
CASSVSGGAGSYEQYF,TGTGCCAGCAGTGTAAGTGGAGGGGCCGGCTCCTACGAGCAGTACTTC,TRBV2,-,16,once,TRBJ2-7
CSAGSISGNTIYF,TGCAGTGCTGGGTCCATCTCTGGAAACACCATATATTTT,TRBV20-1,-,13,-,TRBJ1-3
CASSILPGQGNTEAFF,TGTGCCAGTAGTATTCTCCCAGGACAGGGGAACACTGAAGCTTTCTTT,TRBV19,TRBD1,16,-,TRBJ1-1
CASSRTANSYNEQFF,TGTGCCAGCAGCCGTACAGCGAATTCCTACAATGAGCAGTTCTTC,TRBV5-4,-,15,-,TRBJ2-1
CSALRAGASYEQYF,TGCAGTGCTCTCAGAGCAGGGGCATCCTACGAGCAGTACTTC,TRBV20-1,-,14,-,TRBJ2-7
CSALQETQYF,TGCAGTGCTCTGCAAGAGACCCAGTACTTC,TRBV20-1,-,10,-,TRBJ2-5
CASSLGGPSGADTEAFF,TGTGCCAGCAGTTTAGGGGGACCCTCAGGGGCGGACACTGAAGCTTTCTTT,TRBV28,-,17,few,TRBJ1-1
CSVVSVLLTDTQYF,TGCAGCGTTGTATCTGTTCTCCTCACAGATACGCAGTATTTT,TRBV29-1,-,14,-,TRBJ2-3
CASSPTQSSGANVLTF,TGCGCCAGCAGCCCCACACAGAGCTCTGGGGCCAACGTCCTGACTTTC,TRBV5-1,-,16,-,TRBJ2-6
CASSQGGMGNIQYF,TGTGCCAGCAGTCAAGGGGGGATGGGAAACATTCAGTACTTC,TRBV12-3/TRBV12-4,-,14,-,TRBJ2-4
CASSSRNPTGPHEQYF,TGTGCCAGCAGTTCCCGAAACCCGACAGGACCGCACGAGCAGTACTTC,TRBV6-5,-,16,-,TRBJ2-7
CAWSVTRTEAFF,TGTGCCTGGAGTGTAACGAGGACTGAAGCTTTCTTT,TRBV30,-,12,-,TRBJ1-1
CASSLVRGAQETQYF,TGTGCCAGCAGCTTAGTCCGGGGCGCCCAAGAGACCCAGTACTTC,TRBV7-9,-,15,-,TRBJ2-5
CASSSQGGNQPQHF,TGTGCCAGCAGCTCACAGGGGGGCAATCAGCCCCAGCATTTT,TRBV5-4,TRBD1,14,-,TRBJ1-5
CSARDPRQGGSNQPQHF,TGCAGTGCTAGAGATCCCCGACAGGGGGGAAGCAATCAGCCCCAGCATTTT,TRBV20-1,TRBD1,17,-,TRBJ1-5
CASSPTNGGGTNEKLFF,TGTGCCAGCAGTCCGACCAATGGAGGGGGGACTAATGAAAAACTGTTTTTT,TRBV28,-,17,-,TRBJ1-4
CSASERVVETQYF,TGCAGTGCTAGTGAGCGCGTGGTGGAGACCCAGTACTTC,TRBV20-1,-,13,-,TRBJ2-5
CSARVIGTDTQYF,TGCAGTGCTAGAGTCATAGGCACAGATACGCAGTATTTT,TRBV20-1,-,13,medium-sized,TRBJ2-3
CSVSDRAEAFF,TGCAGCGTGTCCGACAGGGCCGAAGCTTTCTTT,TRBV29-1,TRBD1,11,-,TRBJ1-1
CSAKGQGGGYTF,TGCAGTGCTAAGGGACAGGGCGGAGGCTACACCTTC,TRBV20-1,TRBD1,12,-,TRBJ1-2
CASSWGATLHF,TGTGCCAGCAGTTGGGGAGCAACCCTCCACTTT,TRBV6-5,-,11,-,TRBJ1-6
CASMGGEVHQPQHF,TGTGCCAGCATGGGGGGGGAGGTCCATCAGCCCCAGCATTTT,TRBV28,-,14,few,TRBJ1-5
CASSLDGRGGSTEAFF,TGTGCCAGCAGCTTAGATGGAAGGGGCGGAAGTACTGAAGCTTTCTTT,TRBV11-3,-,16,few,TRBJ1-1
CASSIGQVSNQPQHF,TGTGCCAGTAGTATAGGGCAGGTGAGCAATCAGCCCCAGCATTTT,TRBV19,-,15,-,TRBJ1-5
CSARGTPYSNQPQHF,TGCAGTGCTAGAGGAACGCCCTATAGCAATCAGCCCCAGCATTTT,TRBV20-1,-,15,-,TRBJ1-5
CASSYGGGTGELFF,TGTGCCAGCAGTTACGGGGGAGGGACCGGGGAGCTGTTTTTT,TRBV6-5,TRBD2,14,-,TRBJ2-2
CASSPKRGLANTGELFF,TGTGCCAGCAGCCCCAAGCGGGGACTAGCGAACACCGGGGAGCTGTTTTTT,TRBV7-3,TRBD2,17,-,TRBJ2-2
CSADSSITDTQYF,TGCAGTGCGGACAGTTCTATCACAGATACGCAGTATTTT,TRBV20-1,-,13,-,TRBJ2-3
CASSLRWYPAGSSPLHF,TGTGCCAGCAGCTTGAGATGGTACCCCGCAGGGAGCTCACCCCTCCACTTT,TRBV5-6,-,17,-,TRBJ1-6
CASSIHPRTEAFF,TGTGCCAGCAGTATCCACCCGCGCACTGAAGCTTTCTTT,TRBV6-1,-,13,once,TRBJ1-1
CSARPGSSYNEQFF,TGCAGTGCTAGACCAGGGAGCTCCTACAATGAGCAGTTCTTC,TRBV20-1,-,14,-,TRBJ2-1
CSASGFGGGVGYTF,TGCAGTGCTAGTGGGTTCGGGGGCGGCGTCGGCTACACCTTC,TRBV20-1,-,14,-,TRBJ1-2
CASSNSGVSNQPQHF,TGTGCCAGTAGTAATTCAGGGGTTAGCAATCAGCCCCAGCATTTT,TRBV19,-,15,-,TRBJ1-5
CASSQAHGPTKLYEQYF,TGCGCCAGCAGCCAAGCGCATGGCCCGACCAAGCTCTACGAGCAGTACTTC,TRBV4-1,-,17,-,TRBJ2-7